This entry lists 22 T cell receptor beta chains sequenced from one sample in a study of cytomegalovirus exposure and HLA in healthy donors. PCR used 60 Vbeta primers and 13 Jbeta primers. Sequenced by immunoSEQ multiplex PCR; TCRdb stores in-frame clones only, minus some. The sample includes about 89,000 clones, less than 80% of them seen just once. The sample was PBMCs. Receptors originate from a male donor in good health and CMV-seronegative.

CDR3 coding DNA: TGTGCCAGCAGCGTAGGACAGGGAAATCTCGAGCAGTACTTC. Amino acid sequence: CASSVGQGNLEQYF. The chain is built from TRBV9 and TRBJ2-7; TRBD1 matches 7 bases. The CDR3 length is 14 residues. Germline V gene sequence: CDR1 SGDLS, CDR2 YYNGEE. J gave up 6 bases and V 0 bases, and 6 bases lay outside the gene matches.

This chain links TRBV9 with TRBJ2-7, with 8 nucleotides matching TRBD1. J lost 5 bases, V lost 2 bases, and 6 bases had no gene match. Germline V gives CDR1 SGDLS, CDR2 YYNGEE. CDR3 length: 14 amino acids. The DNA for the CDR3 is TGTGCCAGCAGCGTGACAGGGGATTTCCACGAGCAGTACTTC. Protein product: CASSVTGDFHEQYF.

The chain joins TRBV18 to TRBJ2-7; 9 bases are shared with TRBD1. Germline assignment: CDR1 KGHSH and CDR2 LQKENI. V dropped 3 bases and J dropped 4; count of bases not matched to a gene: 4. The length of the CDR3 is 14 residues. CDR3: CASSPTGGKYEQYF. The CDR3 bases are TGTGCCAGCTCACCGACAGGGGGAAAGTACGAGCAGTACTTC.

The gene calls are TRBV6-5 and TRBJ1-1, with 10 bases identical to TRBD1. From germline, CDR1 is MNHEY and CDR2 SVGAGI. The CDR3 sequence is 12 residues long. The junction had 9 bases not matched to a gene; V was cut back by 10 bases and J by 10 bases. The CDR3 sequence is CATSQRDRGAFF. In nucleotides, the CDR3 is TGTGCCACCTCCCAAAGGGACAGGGGAGCTTTCTTT.

In DNA, the CDR3 is TGTGCCAGCTCACCACCCACAGGGGTGGGAGAGCAGTTCTTC. Residues: CASSPPTGVGEQFF. The chain employs TRBV18 and TRBJ2-1; 7 nucleotides match TRBD1. This CDR3 has 14 amino acids. The junction had 6 bases not matched to a gene; V was cut back by 0 bases and J by 10 bases. Germline V gene sequence: CDR1 KGHSH, CDR2 LQKENI.

This clone was detected once. J is TRBJ2-3 and V is TRBV7-2; D unclear. Trimming took 2 bases from V and 3 from J, leaving 9 bases between them. This CDR3 has 14 amino acids. CDR1 and CDR2 (germline): SGHTA, FQGNSA. The CDR3 coding sequence is TGTGCCAGCAGCTTACGCATGACAACAGATACGCAGTATTTT. Amino acid sequence: CASSLRMTTDTQYF.

The rearrangement links TRBV10-3 to TRBJ1-1; the match to TRBD1 covers 9 bases. The CDR3 is made up of 15 amino acids. The germline V gene encodes CDR1 ENHRY and CDR2 SYGVKD. J was trimmed by 5 bases and V by 5 bases; bases with no gene match: 9. The CDR3 loop is CAISTGTGRLTEAFF. The CDR3, as DNA: TGTGCCATCAGTACCGGGACAGGGAGACTTACTGAAGCTTTCTTT.

The chain recombines TRBV14 with TRBJ2-3; TRBD1 agrees at 10 bases. Germline trimming cut 4 bases from V and 3 bases from J; bases unmatched to any gene: 7. CDR1 and CDR2 from the germline V gene are SGHDN and FVKESK. The length of the CDR3 is 16 residues. For the CDR3, the DNA is TGTGCCAGCAGCCTAAGGGACAGGGGTAGGACAGATACGCAGTATTTT. The encoded protein is CASSLRDRGRTDTQYF.

This sequence joins TRBV5-1 and TRBJ2-1; 7 positions match TRBD2. V shed 5 bases and J 0 bases; nucleotides not matched to a gene: 2. The CDR3 has 14 amino acids. Per the germline V gene, CDR1 is SGHRS and CDR2 is YFSETQ. The CDR3 bases are TGCGCCAGCAGGCGCGGGAGCTCCTACAATGAGCAGTTCTTC. Protein product: CASRRGSSYNEQFF.

This chain uses TRBV21-1 with TRBJ2-1; the table names TRBD1, a call not compared with the DNA. TRBV21-1 is annotated as a pseudogene. The CDR3 is 14 residues long. The CDR3 spells CASLRTGFGNEQFF. CDR3 bases: TGTGCCAGCTTGAGGACAGGATTTGGGAATGAGCAGTTCTTC.

The genes are TRBV19 and TRBJ1-1, with D uncertain. The germline V and J ends were trimmed by 4 bases and 4 bases, with 10 bases remaining between them. The CDR3 totals 13 residues. Germline-derived CDR1 and CDR2 are LNHDA and SQIVND (reference sequence). CDR3 sequence reads: CASSNEVGTEAFF. DNA for the CDR3: TGTGCCAGTAGTAACGAGGTGGGCACTGAAGCTTTCTTT.

This clone showed up just a few times. Germline is not matched at one junction end, which may reflect a read error. This sequence joins TRBV2 and TRBJ1-3; 7 nucleotides align to TRBD1. CDR3 length equals 12 residues. In germline, CDR1 is SNHLY, CDR2 FYNNEI. The CDR3 DNA sequence: TGTGCCAGCACTACCCCAGGGGGACAGCCGCATTTT. Its translation is CASTTPGGQPHF.

This chain uses TRBV28 with TRBJ1-1; 7 bases agree with TRBD1. V lost 6 bases, J lost 0 bases, and 13 bases stayed unmatched. This CDR3 spans 17 amino acids. CDR1 and CDR2 (germline): MDHEN, SYDVKM. CDR3 nucleotides: TGTGCCAGCAGCCCGTATAGGACAGGAGTAATGAACACTGAAGCTTTCTTT. It is translated as CASSPYRTGVMNTEAFF.

The chain combines TRBV5-1 with TRBJ1-2, with 9 positions matching TRBD1. The germline V gene has CDR1 SGHRS and CDR2 YFSETQ. Germline trimming cut 3 bases from V and 6 bases from J; bases unmatched to any gene: 6. The CDR3 runs 14 residues. The CDR3 bases are TGCGCCAGCAGCTACACAGGGGGCGTGGATGGCTACACCTTC. Protein product: CASSYTGGVDGYTF.

The genes are TRBV5-4 and TRBJ2-2; 7 bases are shared with TRBD1. Germline V CDR1 and CDR2: SGHNT, YYREEE (reference sequence). V dropped 5 bases and J dropped 6; count of bases not matched to a gene: 7. This CDR3 spans 14 amino acids. CDR3 DNA sequence: TGTGCCAGCAGAAGTAGGGGGCTATCCGGGGAGCTGTTTTTT. It encodes CASRSRGLSGELFF. Supplemented by reference TRBV5-4 and TRBJ2-2, the full variable domain reads ETGVTQSPTHLIKTRGQQVTLRCSSQSGHNTVSWYQQALGQGPQFIFQYYREEENGRGNFPPRFSGLQFPNYSSELNVNALELDDSALYLCASRSRGLSGELFFGEGSRLTVL.

The chain has TRBV4-3 and TRBJ1-5, with unresolved D. The CDR3 spans 13 residues. Between the trimmed V and J ends, which lost 2 bases and 7 bases, there was a span of 9 bases. Germline V gives CDR1 LGHNA, CDR2 YSLEER. In DNA form, the CDR3 reads TGCGCCAGCAGCCAATGGGCAGACCAGCCCCAGCATTTT. Residues: CASSQWADQPQHF.

The chain combines TRBV6-5 with TRBJ2-5; D may be TRBD2 (6 bases). From germline, CDR1 is MNHEY and CDR2 SVGAGI. The CDR3 loop spans 13 amino acids. V lost 4 bases, J lost 2 bases, and 8 bases lay in between. The CDR3 DNA sequence: TGTGCCAGCAGTTTCGGGAGACAAGAGACCCAGTACTTC. Protein: CASSFGRQETQYF.

V is TRBV27 and J is TRBJ2-1, with a tentative D call TRBD2 (6 bases). Germline lookup yields CDR1 MNHEY and CDR2 SMNVEV (reference sequence). V lost 7 bases and J lost 0, with 13 bases in between. The length of the CDR3 is 15 residues. This CDR3 is CASTLLGGSYNEQFF. The CDR3 nucleotides read TGTGCCAGCACCCTTCTCGGGGGCTCCTACAATGAGCAGTTCTTC.

The CDR3 loop is CSVVVPTGGYTF. DNA for the CDR3: TGCAGCGTTGTTGTCCCGACCGGGGGCTACACCTTC. The chain employs TRBV29-1 and TRBJ1-2; no firm D call. The length of the CDR3 is 12 residues. CDR1 is SQVTM and CDR2 is ANQGSEA in the germline V gene. The V and J ends lost 4 bases and 8 bases respectively, with 14 bases between them. Combining the CDR3 with reference TRBV29-1 and TRBJ1-2 gives the whole variable domain SAVISQKPSRDICQRGTSLTIQCQVDSQVTMMFWYRQQPGQSLTLIATANQGSEATYESGFVIDKFPISRPNLTFSTLTVSNMSPEDSSIYLCSVVVPTGGYTFGSGTRLTVV.

The rearrangement uses TRBV5-5 and TRBJ2-7; D may be TRBD2 (7 bases). The CDR3 has 18 amino acids. CDR1 and CDR2 (germline): SGHKS, YYEKEE (reference sequence). V was trimmed by 1 base and J by 4 bases, leaving 24 bases between them. CDR3: CASSLTLRGAGGGYEQYF. CDR3 DNA sequence: TGTGCCAGCAGCTTGACTCTTCGGGGGGCCGGTGGTGGTTACGAGCAGTACTTC.

The genes are TRBV5-1 and TRBJ1-5, with unresolved D. Trimming cost V 0 bases and J 5 bases, with 9 bases left between them. The germline V gene has CDR1 SGHRS and CDR2 YFSETQ. The CDR3 is 14 amino acids. CDR3 nucleotides: TGCGCCAGCAGCTTGGCTTCAGGTGATCAGCCCCAGCATTTT. It yields the protein CASSLASGDQPQHF.

This clone was found once. The chain joins TRBV19 to TRBJ1-4, with 7 bases matching TRBD1. V lost 3 bases to trimming and J lost 1 base; unmatched junction nucleotides: 5. Germline CDR1 is LNHDA and CDR2 is SQIVND (reference sequence). There are 16 residues in the CDR3. In DNA, the CDR3 is TGTGCCAGTAGTATGGGACAGCGACGAACTAATGAAAAACTGTTTTTT. It codes for CASSMGQRRTNEKLFF.